The 5 T cell receptor beta chains below were found in one sample sequenced in a study of shared clonotypes between healthy human individuals. Naive CD8 cells lacked CD45RO, underwent positive selection for CCR7 and left out terminally differentiated effector memory CD45RA+ cells. Clones were sequenced by immunoSEQ multiplex PCR, and TCRdb holds only the in-frame ones, with some missing. This sample yields about 2.2 million clones, of which more than 85% are seen a single time; 1.5% to 2% belongs to the top ten. Sequenced sample: naive CD8+ T cells from PBMCs. The receptor source for this set is a young man in good health. Some clones in this sample may be carry-over from other donors' samples.

J is TRBJ2-5 and V is TRBV7-9, with D tentatively TRBD2 (5 bases). Germline V lookup: CDR1 SEHNR, CDR2 FQNEAQ (reference sequence). V was cut by 5 bases and J by 2 bases, with 12 bases left in between. This CDR3 is built from 14 residues. The CDR3: CASSPPGRQETQYF. CDR3 nucleotides: TGTGCCAGCAGCCCACCGGGAAGGCAAGAGACCCAGTACTTC.

This sequence joins TRBV27 and TRBJ1-5, with D possibly being TRBD1 (6 bases). This CDR3 region has 15 residues. With 5 bases removed from V and 4 bases from J, the gap between germline ends came to 15 bases. CDR1 is MNHEY and CDR2 is SMNVEV in the germline V gene (reference sequence). Written as DNA, the CDR3 is TGTGCCAGCAGTCCCTGGGAGGGGGTGAATCAGCCCCAGCATTTT. It yields the protein CASSPWEGVNQPQHF.

This chain uses TRBV14 with TRBJ2-1; D not certain. CDR3 length: 10 amino acids. CDR1 SGHDN and CDR2 FVKESK come from the germline V gene. Between the trimmed V and J ends, which lost 5 bases and 4 bases, there was a span of 0 bases. The CDR3 loop reads CASSYNEQFF. Written as DNA, the CDR3 is TGTGCCAGCAGCTACAATGAGCAGTTCTTC. Combining the CDR3 with reference TRBV14 and TRBJ2-1 gives the whole variable domain EAGVTQFPSHSVIEKGQTVTLRCDPISGHDNLYWYRRVMGKEIKFLLHFVKESKQDESGMPNNRFLAERTGGTYSTLKVQPAELEDSGVYFCASSYNEQFFGPGTRLTVL.

This chain uses TRBV6-5 with TRBJ2-7; 9 bases agree with TRBD1. Germline CDR1 MNHEY, CDR2 SVGAGI. V gave up 8 bases and J gave up 5 bases; unmatched junction bases: 10. This CDR3 is built from 14 residues. The CDR3 bases are TGTGCCAGCGGGGACCGGGACAGGGCCAACGAGCAGTACTTC. Translating it yields CASGDRDRANEQYF.

V is TRBV4-3 and J is TRBJ2-1; TRBD2 is a possible D gene (7 bases). V was shortened by 0 bases and J by 0 bases, with 15 bases between the two germline ends. The CDR3 consists of 18 residues. Germline V gives CDR1 LGHNA, CDR2 YSLEER. For the CDR3, the DNA is TGCGCCAGCAGCCAAGAGTGGGGGGGCCACCCCTCCTACAATGAGCAGTTCTTC. This encodes CASSQEWGGHPSYNEQFF.